The source of this T cell receptor (beta chain) is a study of OX40 agonist ivuxolimab in advanced cancers. The assay was immunoSEQ multiplex PCR, and TCRdb's table has in-frame clones only and misses some. The sample contains tens of thousands of clones, about 88% of which appear only once. The CDR3 is made up of 13 amino acids. Deletions cut 3 bases from V and 2 bases from J, with 8 bases between. Germline assignment: CDR1 SEHNR and CDR2 FQNEAQ (reference sequence). The chain combines TRBV7-9 with TRBJ2-7; unclear D gene. The sample here was CD4+ or CD8+ T cells sorted from blood, taken in a trial of the OX40 agonist ivuxolimab. This clonotype was sampled from an adult with an advanced solid tumor such as melanoma, head and neck, liver or kidney cancer. CDR3 nucleotides: TGTGCCAGCAGCTTTACGGTTACCTACGAGCAGTACTTC. The encoded protein is CASSFTVTYEQYF. The full variable domain, rest sourced from reference TRBV7-9 and TRBJ2-7, is DTGVSQNPRHKITKRGQNVTFRCDPISEHNRLYWYRQTLGQGPEFLTYFQNEAQLEKSRLLSDRFSAERPKGSFSTLEIQRTEQGDSAMYLCASSFTVTYEQYFGPGTRLTVT.